These T cell receptor beta chains were read from a single sample in a study of T-cell reconstitution after alpha-beta-depleted transplantation in children. From the PCR reads, TCRdb called clonotypes with MiXCR, one entry per CDR3 protein. The sample consists of tens of thousands of distinct CDR3 sequences, 5.5% to 7.5% of them appearing once. The source material was PBMCs, mostly from graft donor cells, sampled 60 days after TCRalphabeta/CD19-depleted stem cell transplant. These TCRs come from a female patient aged 2-9 years who had a stem cell transplant for aplastic anemia, so the T cells may come from the graft donor. Both conserved end residues are part of each CDR3. A D gene is named only where the DNA matches it firmly. Clone size, where shown, is once, few, many, or a class for clones that have expanded.

d_call: TRBD2; v_call: TRBV6-5; cdr3_length: 15; j_call: TRBJ2-5; clone_size: -; cdr3_nt: TGTGCCAGCAGTTCTACCACTAGCGGAGGAGAGACCCAGTACTTC; cdr3_aa: CASSSTTSGGETQYF
d_call: -; v_call: TRBV20-1; cdr3_length: 16; j_call: TRBJ2-1; clone_size: many; cdr3_nt: TGCAGTGCTAGAGATCATGGCGGAGCCGTTAGGAATGAGCAGTTCTTC; cdr3_aa: CSARDHGGAVRNEQFF
d_call: TRBD2; v_call: TRBV5-1; cdr3_length: 15; j_call: TRBJ2-1; clone_size: many; cdr3_nt: TGCGCCAGCAATTTGGCGAGCGGGGCATACAATGAGCAGTTCTTC; cdr3_aa: CASNLASGAYNEQFF
d_call: -; v_call: TRBV12-3/TRBV12-4; cdr3_length: 17; j_call: TRBJ2-7; clone_size: many; cdr3_nt: TGTGCCAGCAGTTTGGACAGTTGGTTCAACAGCTCCTACGAGCAGTACTTC; cdr3_aa: CASSLDSWFNSSYEQYF
d_call: TRBD2; v_call: TRBV10-1; cdr3_length: 15; j_call: TRBJ2-5; clone_size: many; cdr3_nt: TGCGCCAGCAGTGAGTACGCGGGAGGACGGGAGACCCAGTACTTC; cdr3_aa: CASSEYAGGRETQYF
d_call: TRBD2; v_call: TRBV20-1; cdr3_length: 15; j_call: TRBJ2-3; clone_size: many; cdr3_nt: TGCAGTGCTAGAGTTGGGACTAGCGGCACAGATACGCAGTATTTT; cdr3_aa: CSARVGTSGTDTQYF
d_call: TRBD1; v_call: TRBV6-6; cdr3_length: 14; j_call: TRBJ2-7; clone_size: many; cdr3_nt: TGTGCCAGCAGTTGGGACAGCAGCTCCTACGAGCAGTACTTC; cdr3_aa: CASSWDSSSYEQYF
d_call: TRBD1; v_call: TRBV3-1; cdr3_length: 13; j_call: TRBJ1-2; clone_size: once; cdr3_nt: TGTGCCAGCAGCTGGGACAGGGGCTATGGCTACACCTTC; cdr3_aa: CASSWDRGYGYTF
d_call: -; v_call: TRBV20-1; cdr3_length: 14; j_call: TRBJ1-2; clone_size: few; cdr3_nt: TGCAGTGCTGTCTTTTCCGGGCCTTTCTATGGCTACACCTTC; cdr3_aa: CSAVFSGPFYGYTF
d_call: -; v_call: TRBV7-2; cdr3_length: 15; j_call: TRBJ2-5; clone_size: many; cdr3_nt: TGTGCCAGCAGCTTAGCGTTTGGGGGAAGGGAGACCCAGTACTTC; cdr3_aa: CASSLAFGGRETQYF
d_call: TRBD1; v_call: TRBV9; cdr3_length: 14; j_call: TRBJ2-7; clone_size: many; cdr3_nt: TGTGCCAGCAGCGTAGGACAGGGGGCCTACGAGCAGTACTTC; cdr3_aa: CASSVGQGAYEQYF
d_call: TRBD2; v_call: TRBV6-6; cdr3_length: 15; j_call: TRBJ2-2; clone_size: -; cdr3_nt: TGTGCCAGCAGTTACACTAGCGGGAATGGCGGGGAGCTGTTTTTT; cdr3_aa: CASSYTSGNGGELFF
d_call: -; v_call: TRBV29-1; cdr3_length: 14; j_call: TRBJ1-1; clone_size: many; cdr3_nt: TGCAGCGTCGCATCACAGGTACTGAACACTGAAGCTTTCTTT; cdr3_aa: CSVASQVLNTEAFF
d_call: TRBD1; v_call: TRBV27; cdr3_length: 13; j_call: TRBJ2-7; clone_size: few; cdr3_nt: TGTGCCAGCAGGTTACAGGGGTCCTACGAGCAGTACTTC; cdr3_aa: CASRLQGSYEQYF
d_call: -; v_call: TRBV6-5; cdr3_length: 15; j_call: TRBJ1-3; clone_size: many; cdr3_nt: TGTGCCAGCAGTATGGGGGGGATCTCTGGAAACACCATATATTTT; cdr3_aa: CASSMGGISGNTIYF
d_call: TRBD2; v_call: TRBV28; cdr3_length: 17; j_call: TRBJ2-1; clone_size: medium-sized; cdr3_nt: TGTGCCAGCAGCCCCATCCCGGGGACTAGCGGGATCAATGAGCAGTTCTTC; cdr3_aa: CASSPIPGTSGINEQFF
d_call: TRBD1; v_call: TRBV4-3; cdr3_length: 16; j_call: TRBJ1-4; clone_size: -; cdr3_nt: TGCGCCAGCAGCCCCTGGAATCGGGACAGGGATGAAAAACTGTTTTTT; cdr3_aa: CASSPWNRDRDEKLFF
d_call: -; v_call: TRBV9; cdr3_length: 14; j_call: TRBJ2-1; clone_size: many; cdr3_nt: TGTGCCAGCAGCGTAGCGGCGGGTTACAATGAGCAGTTCTTC; cdr3_aa: CASSVAAGYNEQFF
d_call: TRBD2; v_call: TRBV6-2/TRBV6-3; cdr3_length: 14; j_call: TRBJ2-5; clone_size: many; cdr3_nt: TGTGCCAGCAGTTACGCGGGAGTAGGAGAGACCCAGTACTTC; cdr3_aa: CASSYAGVGETQYF
d_call: TRBD1; v_call: TRBV6-5; cdr3_length: 16; j_call: TRBJ1-1; clone_size: many; cdr3_nt: TGTGCCAGCAGTCGAAGACAGGGTGTGGGTAAAACTGAAGCTTTCTTT; cdr3_aa: CASSRRQGVGKTEAFF
d_call: -; v_call: TRBV2; cdr3_length: 13; j_call: TRBJ1-1; clone_size: few; cdr3_nt: TGTGCCACCAACCTCAGGAGGGACACTGAAGCTTTCTTT; cdr3_aa: CATNLRRDTEAFF
d_call: -; v_call: TRBV28; cdr3_length: 12; j_call: TRBJ2-7; clone_size: many; cdr3_nt: TGTGCCAGCAGTTCTAGCTCCTACGAGCAGTACTTC; cdr3_aa: CASSSSSYEQYF
d_call: -; v_call: TRBV9; cdr3_length: 16; j_call: TRBJ1-4; clone_size: many; cdr3_nt: TGTGCCAGCAGCGTAGGGTCGGCGAGGGCTGGTGAAAAACTGTTTTTT; cdr3_aa: CASSVGSARAGEKLFF
d_call: -; v_call: TRBV30; cdr3_length: 13; j_call: TRBJ2-2; clone_size: many; cdr3_nt: TGTGCCTGGAATGGGATGAACACCGGGGAGCTGTTTTTT; cdr3_aa: CAWNGMNTGELFF
d_call: -; v_call: TRBV12-3/TRBV12-4; cdr3_length: 14; j_call: TRBJ2-3; clone_size: many; cdr3_nt: TGTGCCAGCAGTTTAGCGCTGGCAGAAGATACGCAGTATTTT; cdr3_aa: CASSLALAEDTQYF
d_call: -; v_call: TRBV12-3/TRBV12-4; cdr3_length: 14; j_call: TRBJ1-1; clone_size: many; cdr3_nt: TGTGCCAGCACTCCTCAGTCTTTCGGCACTGAAGCTTTCTTT; cdr3_aa: CASTPQSFGTEAFF
d_call: -; v_call: TRBV19; cdr3_length: 16; j_call: TRBJ1-4; clone_size: many; cdr3_nt: TGTGCCAGTAGTATAAGGGCCCCAGTAACTAATGAAAAACTGTTTTTT; cdr3_aa: CASSIRAPVTNEKLFF
d_call: TRBD1; v_call: TRBV5-6; cdr3_length: 15; j_call: TRBJ2-1; clone_size: many; cdr3_nt: TGTGCCAGCAGCTTAGTGACAGGGTCGTACAATGAGCAGTTCTTC; cdr3_aa: CASSLVTGSYNEQFF
d_call: -; v_call: TRBV9; cdr3_length: 15; j_call: TRBJ1-6; clone_size: -; cdr3_nt: TGTGCCAGCAGCGTAGGGGGAGGTGGCAGTTCACCCCTCCACTTT; cdr3_aa: CASSVGGGGSSPLHF
d_call: -; v_call: TRBV12-3/TRBV12-4; cdr3_length: 13; j_call: TRBJ2-3; clone_size: many; cdr3_nt: TGTGCCAGCCTCTATCGCATCACAGATACGCAGTATTTT; cdr3_aa: CASLYRITDTQYF
d_call: TRBD2; v_call: TRBV7-9; cdr3_length: 15; j_call: TRBJ2-3; clone_size: many; cdr3_nt: TGTGCCAGCAGCTTAAATAGCGGGACCACAGATACGCAGTATTTT; cdr3_aa: CASSLNSGTTDTQYF
d_call: -; v_call: TRBV5-1; cdr3_length: 12; j_call: TRBJ2-1; clone_size: many; cdr3_nt: TGCGCCAGCAGCCCAGGTTACAATGAGCAGTTCTTC; cdr3_aa: CASSPGYNEQFF
d_call: -; v_call: TRBV18; cdr3_length: 14; j_call: TRBJ2-7; clone_size: few; cdr3_nt: TGTGCCAGCTCACCACCGACATGGGTCTACGAGCAGTACTTC; cdr3_aa: CASSPPTWVYEQYF
d_call: -; v_call: TRBV5-1; cdr3_length: 13; j_call: TRBJ1-6; clone_size: many; cdr3_nt: TGCGCCAGCAGCGATTCAGAGAATTCACCCCTCCACTTT; cdr3_aa: CASSDSENSPLHF
d_call: -; v_call: TRBV6-2/TRBV6-3; cdr3_length: 15; j_call: TRBJ2-2; clone_size: many; cdr3_nt: TGTGCCAGCAGTTTAAGGCTTGCACGCACCGGGGAGCTGTTTTTT; cdr3_aa: CASSLRLARTGELFF
d_call: TRBD1; v_call: TRBV27; cdr3_length: 13; j_call: TRBJ1-1; clone_size: -; cdr3_nt: TGTGCCAGCGGAAGAGACAGGGCCACTGAAGCTTTCTTT; cdr3_aa: CASGRDRATEAFF
d_call: TRBD2; v_call: TRBV20-1; cdr3_length: 14; j_call: TRBJ2-5; clone_size: many; cdr3_nt: TGCAGTGCTAGGACTAGCGGGGGGGTGGAGACCCAGTACTTC; cdr3_aa: CSARTSGGVETQYF
d_call: -; v_call: TRBV5-1; cdr3_length: 17; j_call: TRBJ1-1; clone_size: few; cdr3_nt: TGCGCCAGCAGCTTGGGGGGCTATCTGATTGAGGGCACTGAAGCTTTCTTT; cdr3_aa: CASSLGGYLIEGTEAFF
d_call: TRBD2; v_call: TRBV7-2; cdr3_length: 16; j_call: TRBJ2-3; clone_size: many; cdr3_nt: TGTGCCAGCAGTCCACTAGCGGGGGGGCACACAGATACGCAGTATTTT; cdr3_aa: CASSPLAGGHTDTQYF
d_call: -; v_call: TRBV6-5; cdr3_length: 14; j_call: TRBJ2-7; clone_size: many; cdr3_nt: TGTGCCAGCAGTTACTCGGGGACGAACTACGAGCAGTACTTC; cdr3_aa: CASSYSGTNYEQYF
d_call: -; v_call: TRBV29-1; cdr3_length: 13; j_call: TRBJ2-1; clone_size: medium-sized; cdr3_nt: TGCAGCGTTAGGACGGAGACCCACAATGAGCAGTTCTTC; cdr3_aa: CSVRTETHNEQFF
d_call: -; v_call: TRBV11-2; cdr3_length: 18; j_call: TRBJ1-1; clone_size: few; cdr3_nt: TGTGCCAGCAGCTTATCTCACGAGGGTAGGAACCTGAGGACTGAAGCTTTCTTT; cdr3_aa: CASSLSHEGRNLRTEAFF
d_call: -; v_call: TRBV7-9; cdr3_length: 17; j_call: TRBJ2-1; clone_size: many; cdr3_nt: TGTGCCAGCAGCTTATGGGGACCTAGTCGATCCTACAATGAGCAGTTCTTC; cdr3_aa: CASSLWGPSRSYNEQFF
d_call: -; v_call: TRBV27; cdr3_length: 16; j_call: TRBJ2-1; clone_size: -; cdr3_nt: TGTGCCAGCAGTTTATGGGCCGCTAGCTCCTACAATGAGCAGTTCTTC; cdr3_aa: CASSLWAASSYNEQFF
d_call: TRBD1; v_call: TRBV9; cdr3_length: 16; j_call: TRBJ2-2; clone_size: many; cdr3_nt: TGTGCCAGCAGCGTAGCGGACAGGGGCTACACCGGGGAGCTGTTTTTT; cdr3_aa: CASSVADRGYTGELFF
d_call: -; v_call: TRBV20-1; cdr3_length: 13; j_call: TRBJ1-1; clone_size: many; cdr3_nt: TGCAGTGTCCAGACAGGACTGAACACTGAAGCTTTCTTT; cdr3_aa: CSVQTGLNTEAFF
d_call: -; v_call: TRBV6-5; cdr3_length: 13; j_call: TRBJ1-4; clone_size: many; cdr3_nt: TGTGCCAGCAAGCGGGGGGCGCACGAAAAACTGTTTTTT; cdr3_aa: CASKRGAHEKLFF